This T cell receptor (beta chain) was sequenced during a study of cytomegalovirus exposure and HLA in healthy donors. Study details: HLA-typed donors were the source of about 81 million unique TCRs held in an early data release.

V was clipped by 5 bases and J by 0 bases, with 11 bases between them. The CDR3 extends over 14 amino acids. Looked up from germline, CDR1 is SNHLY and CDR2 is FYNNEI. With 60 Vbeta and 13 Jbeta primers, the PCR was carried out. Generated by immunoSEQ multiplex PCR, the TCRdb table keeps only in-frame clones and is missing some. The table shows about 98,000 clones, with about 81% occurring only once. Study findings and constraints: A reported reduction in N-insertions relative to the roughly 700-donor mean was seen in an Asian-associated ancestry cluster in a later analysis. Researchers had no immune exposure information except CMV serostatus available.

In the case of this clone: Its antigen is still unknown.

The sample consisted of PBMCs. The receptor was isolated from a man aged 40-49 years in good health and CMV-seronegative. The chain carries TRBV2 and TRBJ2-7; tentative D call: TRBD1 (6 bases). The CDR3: CASSRTALSYEQYF. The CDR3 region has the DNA TGTGCCAGCAGTCGGACAGCCCTCTCCTACGAGCAGTACTTC.